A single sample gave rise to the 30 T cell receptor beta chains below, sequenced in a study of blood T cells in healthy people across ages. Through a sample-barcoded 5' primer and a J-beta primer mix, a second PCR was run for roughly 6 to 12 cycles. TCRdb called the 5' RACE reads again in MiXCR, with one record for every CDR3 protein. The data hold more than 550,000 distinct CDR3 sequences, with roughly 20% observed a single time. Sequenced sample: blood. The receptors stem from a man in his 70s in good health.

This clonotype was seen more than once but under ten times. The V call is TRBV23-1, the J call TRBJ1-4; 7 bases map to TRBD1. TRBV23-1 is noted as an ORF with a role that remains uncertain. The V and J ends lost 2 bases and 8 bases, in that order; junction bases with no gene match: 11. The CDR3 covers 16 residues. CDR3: CASSQQTTGSREKLFF. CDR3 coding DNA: TGCGCCAGCAGTCAACAAACGACAGGGAGTCGGGAAAAACTGTTTTTT.

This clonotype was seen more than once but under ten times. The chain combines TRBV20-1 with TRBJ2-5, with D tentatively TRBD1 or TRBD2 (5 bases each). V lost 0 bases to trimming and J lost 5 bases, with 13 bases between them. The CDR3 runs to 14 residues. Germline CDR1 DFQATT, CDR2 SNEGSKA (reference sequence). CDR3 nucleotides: TGCAGTGCTAGAGAGCCAAGTCGGGGCGAGACCCAGTACTTC. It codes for CSAREPSRGETQYF.

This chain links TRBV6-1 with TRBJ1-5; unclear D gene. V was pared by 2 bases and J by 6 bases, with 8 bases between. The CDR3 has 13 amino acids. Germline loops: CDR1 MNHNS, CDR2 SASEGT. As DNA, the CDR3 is TGTGCCAGCAGTGAATTTAACGGTCAGCCCCAGCATTTT. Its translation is CASSEFNGQPQHF.

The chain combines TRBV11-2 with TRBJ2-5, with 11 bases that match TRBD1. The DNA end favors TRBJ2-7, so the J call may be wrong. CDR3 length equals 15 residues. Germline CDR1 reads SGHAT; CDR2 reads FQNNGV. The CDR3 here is CASSPGQGVTYEQYF. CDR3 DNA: TGTGCCAGCAGCCCGGGACAGGGGGTTACTTACGAGCAGTACTTC.

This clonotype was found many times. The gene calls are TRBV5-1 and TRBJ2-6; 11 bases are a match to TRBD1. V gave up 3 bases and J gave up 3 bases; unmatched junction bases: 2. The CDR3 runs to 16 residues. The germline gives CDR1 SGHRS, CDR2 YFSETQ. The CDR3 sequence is CASSWTGGGGANVLTF. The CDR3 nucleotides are TGCGCCAGCAGCTGGACAGGGGGCGGTGGGGCCAACGTCCTGACTTTC.

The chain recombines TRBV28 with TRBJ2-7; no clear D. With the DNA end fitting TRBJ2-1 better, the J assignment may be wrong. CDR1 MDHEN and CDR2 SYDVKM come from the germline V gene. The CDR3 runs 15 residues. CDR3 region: CASSLPRVLYNEQFF. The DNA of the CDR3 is TGTGCCAGCAGTTTGCCCCGGGTCTTATACAATGAGCAGTTCTTC.

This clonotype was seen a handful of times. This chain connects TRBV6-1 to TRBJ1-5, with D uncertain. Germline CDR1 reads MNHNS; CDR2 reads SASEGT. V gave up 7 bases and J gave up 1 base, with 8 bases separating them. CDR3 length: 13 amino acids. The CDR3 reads CASTLRSNQPQHF. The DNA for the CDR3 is TGTGCCAGCACACTGAGGAGCAATCAGCCCCAGCATTTT.

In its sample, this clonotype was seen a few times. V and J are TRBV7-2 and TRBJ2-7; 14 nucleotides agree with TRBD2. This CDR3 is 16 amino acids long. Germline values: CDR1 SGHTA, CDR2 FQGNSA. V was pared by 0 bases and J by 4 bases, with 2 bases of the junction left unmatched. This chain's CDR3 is CASSLATSGGVYEQYF. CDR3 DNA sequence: TGTGCCAGCAGCTTAGCGACTAGCGGGGGGGTGTACGAGCAGTACTTC.

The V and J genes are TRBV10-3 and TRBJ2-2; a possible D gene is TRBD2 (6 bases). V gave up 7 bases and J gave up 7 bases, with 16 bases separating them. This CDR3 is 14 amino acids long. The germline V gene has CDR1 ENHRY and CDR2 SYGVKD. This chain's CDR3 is CAITSREDGGELFF. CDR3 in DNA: TGTGCCATCACCTCCAGGGAGGATGGCGGGGAGCTGTTTTTT.

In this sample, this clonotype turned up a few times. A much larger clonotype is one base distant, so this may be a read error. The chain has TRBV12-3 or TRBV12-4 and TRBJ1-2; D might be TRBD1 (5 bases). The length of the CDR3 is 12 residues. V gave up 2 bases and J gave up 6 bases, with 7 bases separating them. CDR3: CASSLSGDGYTF. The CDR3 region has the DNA TGTGCCAGCAGTTTATCGGGGGATGGCTACACCTTC.

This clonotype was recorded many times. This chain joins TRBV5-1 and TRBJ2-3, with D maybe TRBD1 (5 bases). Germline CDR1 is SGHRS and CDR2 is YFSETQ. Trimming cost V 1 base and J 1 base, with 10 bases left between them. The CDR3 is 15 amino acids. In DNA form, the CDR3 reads TGCGCCAGCAGCTTGTGGACACGCCGCACAGATACGCAGTATTTT. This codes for CASSLWTRRTDTQYF. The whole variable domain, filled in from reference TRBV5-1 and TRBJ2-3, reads KAGVTQTPRYLIKTRGQQVTLSCSPISGHRSVSWYQQTPGQGLQFLFEYFSETQRNKGNFPGRFSGRQFSNSRSEMNVSTLELGDSALYLCASSLWTRRTDTQYFGPGTRLTVL.

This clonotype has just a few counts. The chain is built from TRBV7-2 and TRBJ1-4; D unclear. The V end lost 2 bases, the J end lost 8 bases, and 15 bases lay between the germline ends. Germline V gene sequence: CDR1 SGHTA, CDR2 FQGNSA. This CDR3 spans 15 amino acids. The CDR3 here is CTSSLQPGLGEKLFF. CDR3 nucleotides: TGTACCAGCAGCTTACAGCCAGGCCTAGGCGAAAAACTGTTTTTT.

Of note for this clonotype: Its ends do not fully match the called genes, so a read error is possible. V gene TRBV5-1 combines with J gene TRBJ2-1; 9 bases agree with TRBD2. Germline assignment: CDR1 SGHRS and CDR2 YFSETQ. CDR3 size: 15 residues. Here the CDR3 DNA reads TGCGCCAGCAGCTCCGGGACTAGCTCCCACAATGAGCAGTTCTTC. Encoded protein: CASSSGTSSHNEQFF.

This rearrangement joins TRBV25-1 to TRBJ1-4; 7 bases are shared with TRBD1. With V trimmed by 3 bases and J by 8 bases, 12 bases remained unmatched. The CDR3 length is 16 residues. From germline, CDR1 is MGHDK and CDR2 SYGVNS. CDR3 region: CASSDPSGTVKEKLFF. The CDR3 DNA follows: TGTGCCAGCAGTGACCCATCCGGGACAGTTAAGGAAAAACTGTTTTTT.

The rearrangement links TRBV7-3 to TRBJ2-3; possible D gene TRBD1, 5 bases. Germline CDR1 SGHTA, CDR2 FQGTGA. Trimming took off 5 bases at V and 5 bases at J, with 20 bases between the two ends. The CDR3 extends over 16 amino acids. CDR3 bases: TGTGCCAGCAGCCCCCCGGCCCAGGGCCGTGGAGATACGCAGTATTTT. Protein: CASSPPAQGRGDTQYF.

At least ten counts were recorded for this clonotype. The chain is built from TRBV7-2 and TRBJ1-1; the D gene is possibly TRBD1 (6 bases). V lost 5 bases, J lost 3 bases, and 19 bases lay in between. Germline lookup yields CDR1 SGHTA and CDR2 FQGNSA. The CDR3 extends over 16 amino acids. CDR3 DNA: TGTGCCAGCAGCCTCCGGGGGGGGGCGAGGGACACTGAAGCTTTCTTT. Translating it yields CASSLRGGARDTEAFF.

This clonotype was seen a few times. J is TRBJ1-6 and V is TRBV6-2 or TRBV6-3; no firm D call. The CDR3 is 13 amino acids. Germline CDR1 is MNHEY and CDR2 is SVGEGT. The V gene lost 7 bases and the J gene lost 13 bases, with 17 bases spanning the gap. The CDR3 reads CASKEGGVSPLHF. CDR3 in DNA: TGTGCCAGCAAGGAAGGTGGAGTTTCGCCCCTCCACTTT.

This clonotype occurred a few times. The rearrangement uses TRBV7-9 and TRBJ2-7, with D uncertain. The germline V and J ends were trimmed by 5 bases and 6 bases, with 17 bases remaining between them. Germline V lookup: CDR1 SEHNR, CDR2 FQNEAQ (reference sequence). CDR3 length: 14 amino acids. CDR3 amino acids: CASSATVGPGEQYV. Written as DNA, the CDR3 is TGTGCCAGCAGCGCCACCGTAGGGCCGGGCGAGCAGTACGTC.

The CDR3 DNA follows: TGTGCCAGCATTGGGTTGACCCAGTACTTC. Amino acid sequence: CASIGLTQYF. J is TRBJ2-5 and V is TRBV2, with D uncertain. The CDR3 spans 10 residues. Trimming removed 7 bases from V and 7 bases from J, with 7 bases in between. The germline CDR1 and CDR2 sequences are SNHLY and FYNNEI.

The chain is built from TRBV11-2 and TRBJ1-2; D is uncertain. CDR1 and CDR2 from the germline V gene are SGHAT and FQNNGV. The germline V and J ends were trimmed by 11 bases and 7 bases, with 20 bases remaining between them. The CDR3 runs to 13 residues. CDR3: CAPLSLFSLGYTF. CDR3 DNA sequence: TGTGCCCCCCTCTCCCTGTTTTCCCTTGGCTACACCTTC.

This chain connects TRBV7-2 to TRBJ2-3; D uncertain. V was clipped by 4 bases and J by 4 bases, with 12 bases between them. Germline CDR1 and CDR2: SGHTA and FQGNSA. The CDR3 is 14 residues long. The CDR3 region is CASSSLGLADTQYF. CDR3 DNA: TGTGCCAGCAGCTCCCTAGGGTTAGCAGATACGCAGTATTTT.

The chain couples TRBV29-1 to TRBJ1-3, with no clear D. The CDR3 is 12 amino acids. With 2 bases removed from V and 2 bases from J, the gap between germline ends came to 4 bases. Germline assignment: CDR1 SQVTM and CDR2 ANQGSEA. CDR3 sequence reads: CSVERPGNTIYF. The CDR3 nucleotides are TGCAGCGTTGAAAGGCCTGGAAACACCATATATTTT.

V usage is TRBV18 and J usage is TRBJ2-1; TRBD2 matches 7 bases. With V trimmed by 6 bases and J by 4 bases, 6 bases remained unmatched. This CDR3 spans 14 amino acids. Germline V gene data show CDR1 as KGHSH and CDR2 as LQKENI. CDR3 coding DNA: TGTGCCAGCTCCCCTAGCGGAGAATACAATGAGCAGTTCTTC. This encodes CASSPSGEYNEQFF.

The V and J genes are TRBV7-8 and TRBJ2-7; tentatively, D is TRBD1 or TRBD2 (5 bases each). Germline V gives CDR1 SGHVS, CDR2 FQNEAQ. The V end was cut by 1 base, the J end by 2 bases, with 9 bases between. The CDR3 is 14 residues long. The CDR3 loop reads CASSLGGSPYEQYF. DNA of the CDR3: TGTGCCAGCAGCTTAGGGGGGTCGCCCTACGAGCAGTACTTC.

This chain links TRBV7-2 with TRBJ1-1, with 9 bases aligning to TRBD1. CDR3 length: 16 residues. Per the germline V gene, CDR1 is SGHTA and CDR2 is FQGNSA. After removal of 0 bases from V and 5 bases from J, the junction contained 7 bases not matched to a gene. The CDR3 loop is CASSLARDRVRTEAFF. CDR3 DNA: TGTGCCAGCAGCTTAGCTCGGGACAGGGTACGAACTGAAGCTTTCTTT.

CDR3 protein: CSVGPLAINEKLFF. CDR3 DNA sequence: TGCAGCGTTGGGCCTCTTGCAATTAATGAAAAACTGTTTTTT. The chain links TRBV29-1 to TRBJ1-4, with D unresolved. Germline CDR1 SQVTM, CDR2 ANQGSEA. The germline V and J ends were trimmed by 4 bases and 4 bases, with 13 bases remaining between them. The CDR3 is 14 residues long.

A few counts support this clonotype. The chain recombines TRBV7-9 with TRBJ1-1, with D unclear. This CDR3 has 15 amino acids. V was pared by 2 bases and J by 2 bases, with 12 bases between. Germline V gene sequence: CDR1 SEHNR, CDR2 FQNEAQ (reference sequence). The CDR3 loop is CASSLRTAGNTEAFF. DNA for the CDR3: TGTGCCAGCAGCTTAAGGACGGCCGGTAACACTGAAGCTTTCTTT.

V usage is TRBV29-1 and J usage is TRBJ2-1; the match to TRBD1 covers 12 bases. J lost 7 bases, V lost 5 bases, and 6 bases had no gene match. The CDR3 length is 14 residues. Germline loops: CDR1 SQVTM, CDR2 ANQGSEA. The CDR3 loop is CSVTGQGAWNEQFF. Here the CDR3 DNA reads TGCAGCGTTACGGGACAGGGGGCTTGGAATGAGCAGTTCTTC.

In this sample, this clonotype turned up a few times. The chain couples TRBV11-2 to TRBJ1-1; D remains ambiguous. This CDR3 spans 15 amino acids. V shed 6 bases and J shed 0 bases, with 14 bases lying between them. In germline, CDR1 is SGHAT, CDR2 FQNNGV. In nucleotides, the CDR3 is TGTGCCAGCAGTCAGGTGGGCGGGGTGAACACTGAAGCTTTCTTT. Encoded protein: CASSQVGGVNTEAFF.

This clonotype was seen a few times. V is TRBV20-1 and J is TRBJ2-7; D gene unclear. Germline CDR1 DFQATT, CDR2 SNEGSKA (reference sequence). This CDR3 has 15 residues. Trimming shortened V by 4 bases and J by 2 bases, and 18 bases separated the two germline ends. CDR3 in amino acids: CSAIPLSGVPYEQYF. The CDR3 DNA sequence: TGCAGTGCTATTCCCTTGTCCGGAGTACCCTACGAGCAGTACTTC.